This T cell receptor (beta chain) was captured in a study of T cells in Graves' hyperthyroidism and ophthalmopathy. Study results and caveats: From stable hyperthyroidism, ophthalmopathy was set apart by a 13 V-J model. Most thyroid clonotypes expanded above 0.001 were also detected in blood.

Researchers amplified the TCR beta CDR3 regions from RNA transcripts. When the TCR CDR3 underwent first-round RT-PCR, the HTBI primer set was used. TCRdb re-called the multiplex PCR reads with MiXCR, one entry per CDR3 protein. The sample carries about 400,000 distinct CDR3 sequences, about 16% recorded once. Graves' hyperthyroidism qualified as stable when ophthalmopathy did not progress within 18 months. The PBMCs were taken from around 10 ml of fresh peripheral blood. A word on this clonotype: The antigen remains undetermined.

From germline, CDR1 is SGHDN and CDR2 FVKESK. CDR3 length equals 14 residues. V was clipped by 2 bases and J by 8 bases, with 15 bases between them. The genes are TRBV14 and TRBJ1-2; D unclear. This receptor was obtained from a woman younger than 45 with Graves' hyperthyroidism. Sequencing input: blood. The CDR3 DNA reads as TGTGCCAGCAGCCAATTCACGGGCCTTGAGGGCTACACCTTC. Translation: CASSQFTGLEGYTF.